This TCR beta chain emerged from a study of ipilimumab plus nivolumab after autologous stem cell transplantation. The wider study: Median doses per patient: four to six ipilimumab, about 8 nivolumab. The DLBCL cohort had primary refractory and relapsed disease, with 18-month progression-free survival of about 82% and 31%.

Checkpoint therapy with ipilimumab 1 mg/kg began 14 to 28 days after transplant. Patients got 3 mg/kg IV nivolumab weeks 1, 4, 7, 10, then biweekly through week 26. V lost 7 bases and J 0 bases, leaving 6 bases between the germline ends. In germline, CDR1 is SQVTM, CDR2 ANQGSEA. The CDR3 is made up of 11 amino acids. Repertoires were generated with immunoSEQ multiplex PCR, while TCRdb's copy carries only in-frame clones and drops some. The sample includes around 16,000 clones, approximately 82% of them seen just once. The chain couples TRBV29-1 to TRBJ1-1; D remains ambiguous. Material: PBMCs, obtained in a trial of ipilimumab plus nivolumab as post-transplant consolidation. This TCR was recovered from a male donor with diffuse large B-cell lymphoma. The CDR3 DNA reads as TGCAGCGCCAGTTTGAACACTGAAGCTTTCTTT. Protein: CSASLNTEAFF.